These T cell receptor beta chains were read from a single sample in a study of OX40 agonist ivuxolimab in advanced cancers. Using immunoSEQ multiplex PCR, the repertoire was profiled, and TCRdb retains in-frame clones only, with some absent. The sample records 71,000 or so clones, around 80% being singletons. This specimen consisted of CD4+ or CD8+ T cells sorted from blood, obtained in a trial of the OX40 agonist ivuxolimab. The receptor source for this set is an adult with an advanced solid tumor such as melanoma, head and neck, liver or kidney cancer. Each CDR3 is given with its conserved first and last residue. The D gene is left open where the match is weak. Only some rows state a clone size, as once, few, many or a class for expanded clones.

TRBJ1-6 | - | TRBV10-3 | - | TGTGCCATCAGTGAGTCGAGGTCTGGGGTCAATAATTCACCCCTCCACTTT | CAISESRSGVNNSPLHF
TRBJ2-3 | TRBD2 | TRBV6-5 | - | TGTGCCAGCAGTTCTTACTTAGCGGGGGGCGCAGATACGCAGTATTTT | CASSSYLAGGADTQYF
TRBJ2-7 | - | TRBV4-3 | - | TGCGCCAGCAGCCGACCCTCTGGGGTTGAGGGACGGGAGCAGTACTTC | CASSRPSGVEGREQYF
TRBJ1-5 | - | TRBV6-1 | - | TGTGCCAGCAATTCTGGGCAGCGCAATCAGCCCCAGCATTTT | CASNSGQRNQPQHF
TRBJ1-5 | - | TRBV6-5 | few | TGTGCCAGCAGTGCCACAGGGACCGGCAATCAGCCCCAGCATTTT | CASSATGTGNQPQHF
TRBJ2-1 | TRBD1 | TRBV18 | - | TGTGCCAGCTCACCGAGGACAGGGGGTATCTATGAGCAGTTCTTC | CASSPRTGGIYEQFF
TRBJ1-2 | - | TRBV6-5 | - | TGTGCCAGCAGTTACCTAGACAACGGTGGCTACACCTTC | CASSYLDNGGYTF
TRBJ2-2 | TRBD2 | TRBV15 | - | TGTGCCACCAGCGCGGGAGCCGGCACCGGGGAGCTGTTTTTT | CATSAGAGTGELFF
TRBJ1-4 | - | TRBV5-1 | - | TGCGCCAGCAGCTTGGGGACCGATGAAAAACTGTTTTTT | CASSLGTDEKLFF
TRBJ2-3 | TRBD1 | TRBV10-1 | - | TGCGCCAGCAGTGAACCGGGACAGGGGACAGATACGCAGTATTTT | CASSEPGQGTDTQYF
TRBJ2-6 | - | TRBV7-3 | once | TGTGCCAGCAGTCCACTAGCATCCGGGGCCAACGTCCTGACTTTC | CASSPLASGANVLTF
TRBJ2-7 | TRBD2 | TRBV5-1 | - | TGCGCCAGCAGCGTGGGACTAGCGGGGGGGATCTCCTACGAGCAGTACTTC | CASSVGLAGGISYEQYF
TRBJ1-1 | - | TRBV11-3 | - | TGTGCCAGCAGCTTCGGGACTGAAGCTTTCTTT | CASSFGTEAFF
TRBJ2-7 | TRBD2 | TRBV2 | once | TGTGCCACCTCTAGCGGAGCGGACGAGCAGTACTTC | CATSSGADEQYF
TRBJ1-1 | - | TRBV18 | once | TGTGCCAGCTCACCTTCACAGGGAACTGAAGCTTTCTTT | CASSPSQGTEAFF
TRBJ2-3 | - | TRBV13 | - | TGTGCCAGCAGCTTAGGGAGAGACACTAGCACAGATACGCAGTATTTT | CASSLGRDTSTDTQYF
TRBJ1-6 | - | TRBV21-1 | - | TGTGCCAGCAGCAAAAGGACCTATAGGACCTGGTGTGGTAAGCCCCTCCACTTT | CASSKRTYRTWCGKPLHF
TRBJ2-7 | - | TRBV18 | - | TGTGCCAGCTCACCACGAACGGATTCCTACGAGCAGTACTTC | CASSPRTDSYEQYF
TRBJ1-5 | - | TRBV7-9 | few | TGTGCCAGCAGCTCGAGGGGGGAACAGCCCCAGCATTTT | CASSSRGEQPQHF
TRBJ2-1 | - | TRBV7-2 | few | TGTGCCAGCAGCTTAGTCTCGGACAATGAGCAGTTCTTC | CASSLVSDNEQFF
TRBJ2-3 | - | TRBV7-9 | - | TGTGCCAGCACCCCCGGGGCTGATACGCAGTATTTT | CASTPGADTQYF
TRBJ2-3 | - | TRBV29-1 | - | TGCAGCGTTGAAACACGACAGGGCACAGATACGCAGTATTTT | CSVETRQGTDTQYF
TRBJ1-2 | - | TRBV7-2 | - | TGTGCCAGCAGCTATAGCGGTAACTATGGCTACACCTTC | CASSYSGNYGYTF
TRBJ1-2 | - | TRBV30 | - | TGTGCCTGGGAGGGGGGGACCCATGGCTACACCTTC | CAWEGGTHGYTF
TRBJ1-2 | - | TRBV5-5 | - | TGTGCCAGCAGCTTCCCCGGGTCTTATGGCTACACCTTC | CASSFPGSYGYTF
TRBJ2-1 | - | TRBV6-1 | - | TGTGCCAGCAGCCGGGGACGGCAGGGGTGGCATGAGCAGTTCTTC | CASSRGRQGWHEQFF
TRBJ1-1 | - | TRBV30 | - | TGTGCCTGGAGTGTACGAACCCCTGAAGCTTTCTTT | CAWSVRTPEAFF
TRBJ1-1 | TRBD1 | TRBV27 | - | TGTGCCAGCAGTTTAGGAGACAGGGTGAACACTGAAGCTTTCTTT | CASSLGDRVNTEAFF
TRBJ2-7 | TRBD1 | TRBV19 | - | TGTGCCAGTAGTATAGATGGACAGGGGGTTTACGGCGAGCAGTACTTC | CASSIDGQGVYGEQYF
TRBJ1-1 | TRBD1 | TRBV19 | - | TGTGCCAGTAGTGCGACAGGGGTAAACACTGAAGCTTTCTTT | CASSATGVNTEAFF
TRBJ2-7 | - | TRBV5-1 | - | TGCGCCAGCAGCTTGTTGGGACCGTACGAGCAGTACTTC | CASSLLGPYEQYF
TRBJ1-6 | - | TRBV7-9 | - | TGTGCCAGCAGTCACGCAGGAGATTTCGATTCACCCCTCCACTTT | CASSHAGDFDSPLHF
TRBJ1-5 | - | TRBV6-1 | - | TGTGCCAGCAAAACAGACGGAATTAGCAATCAGCCCCAGCATTTT | CASKTDGISNQPQHF
TRBJ2-1 | TRBD2 | TRBV9 | - | TGTGCCAGCAGCGCAACTAGCGGGGGGTACGGTGAGCAGTTCTTC | CASSATSGGYGEQFF
TRBJ1-6 | - | TRBV6-6 | - | TGTGCCAGCAGTCACGGACAGTCCTATAATTCACCCCTCCACTTT | CASSHGQSYNSPLHF
TRBJ2-7 | TRBD1 | TRBV19 | once | TGTGCCAGTAGTAAAGCCAGGGGGCTCTACGAGCAGTACTTC | CASSKARGLYEQYF
TRBJ2-6 | - | TRBV7-7 | - | TGTGCTAGCAGCCAAGGTCCCGGGGCCGGGGCCAACGTCCTGACTTTC | CASSQGPGAGANVLTF
TRBJ1-2 | - | TRBV6-1 | - | TGTGCCAGCAGTCGGGGGACGGTACACTATGGCTACACCTTC | CASSRGTVHYGYTF
TRBJ2-7 | - | TRBV30 | - | TGTGCCTGGAGCTCAGACTCCTACGAGCAGTACTTC | CAWSSDSYEQYF